Listed here are 23 T cell receptor beta chains from one sample, sequenced in a study of blood T cells in healthy people across ages. Primed by a sample-barcoded 5' primer and a J-beta primer mix, a second PCR proceeded for about 6 to 12 cycles. Each CDR3 protein is one row after TCRdb ran MiXCR on the 5' RACE reads. The table lists around 1,800,000 distinct CDR3 sequences, roughly two fifths of them singletons, with 20% to 25% in the top ten. The material sequenced was blood. The receptor source for this set is a human donor in good health.

Only a few counts were recorded for this clonotype. The chain employs TRBV4-3 and TRBJ2-7, with D perhaps matching TRBD1 (5 bases). CDR1 and CDR2 (germline): LGHNA, YSLEER. The CDR3 runs to 17 residues. V was clipped by 0 bases and J by 0 bases, with 15 bases between them. CDR3 nucleotides: TGCGCCAGCAGCCAAGATCTGAACACAGGATTCTCCTACGAGCAGTACTTC. This sequence encodes CASSQDLNTGFSYEQYF.

In this sample, this clonotype turned up a few times. J is TRBJ1-2 and V is TRBV20-1; 7 bases align to TRBD1. Germline V gene sequence: CDR1 DFQATT, CDR2 SNEGSKA (reference sequence). The CDR3 has 12 residues. With V trimmed by 4 bases and J by 3 bases, 2 bases remained unmatched. CDR3 loop: CSANQGDYGYTF. CDR3 nucleotide sequence: TGCAGTGCTAACCAGGGGGACTATGGCTACACCTTC.

CDR3 in amino acids: CAGRPPYEQYF. The DNA of the CDR3 is TGTGCCGGAAGGCCGCCCTACGAGCAGTACTTC. The V and J genes are TRBV6-2 or TRBV6-3 and TRBJ2-7; D remains ambiguous. Germline assignment: CDR1 MNHEY and CDR2 SVGEGT. This CDR3 spans 11 amino acids. V lost 11 bases and J 2 bases, leaving 10 bases between the germline ends.

The chain combines TRBV4-1 with TRBJ2-1, with 10 bases fitting TRBD1. The CDR3 covers 18 residues. In germline, CDR1 is MGHRA, CDR2 YSYEKL. Trimming cost V 0 bases and J 7 bases; bases outside gene matches: 12. The CDR3 loop reads CASSQDNPGTGEGNEQFF. The DNA for the CDR3 is TGCGCCAGCAGCCAAGATAACCCCGGGACAGGGGAAGGAAATGAGCAGTTCTTC.

There are a few counts of this clonotype. The V call is TRBV28, the J call TRBJ2-1, with TRBD2 identical over 8 bases. Germline-derived CDR1 and CDR2 are MDHEN and SYDVKM. This CDR3 spans 14 amino acids. V shed 5 bases, J shed 9 bases, and the junction held 9 bases outside the gene matches. As DNA, the CDR3 is TGTGCCAGCAGTCCCCCGGGGGGGTTGAGTGAGCAGTTCTTC. Protein: CASSPPGGLSEQFF.

This clonotype was detected a few times. This chain links TRBV4-3 with TRBJ2-5, with 9 bases identical to TRBD1. From germline, CDR1 is LGHNA and CDR2 YSLEER. The CDR3 covers 15 residues. V gave up 3 bases and J gave up 4 bases; unmatched junction bases: 6. The CDR3 DNA reads as TGCGCCAGCAGCCAGCACTACAGGGGGCTAGAGACCCAGTACTTC. The encoded protein is CASSQHYRGLETQYF.

V usage is TRBV5-6 and J usage is TRBJ1-5; the D is unclear. Trimming pared 3 bases from V and 2 bases from J, leaving 15 bases between. Germline lookup yields CDR1 SGHDT and CDR2 YYEEEE. CDR3 length: 16 amino acids. The CDR3: CASSSATEGGNQPQHF. CDR3 bases: TGTGCCAGCAGCTCCGCGACGGAGGGTGGCAATCAGCCCCAGCATTTT.

Only a few counts were recorded for this clonotype. The chain links TRBV3-1 to TRBJ2-6; no clear D gene. Per the germline V gene, CDR1 is LGHDT and CDR2 is YNNKEL (reference sequence). This CDR3 comprises 12 residues. V lost 1 base to trimming and J lost 12 bases, with 7 bases between them. The CDR3 DNA follows: TGTGCCAGCAGCCAAGGGGCTCCCGTCCTGACTTTC. It translates to CASSQGAPVLTF.

The rearrangement links TRBV5-1 to TRBJ2-1, with 11 bases matching TRBD2. With 6 bases clipped from V and 8 bases from J, the junction kept 10 bases outside the gene matches. The CDR3 is 15 residues long. CDR1 SGHRS and CDR2 YFSETQ come from the germline V gene. This CDR3 reads CASKPTSGGEDEQFF. DNA of the CDR3: TGCGCCAGCAAACCAACTAGCGGGGGTGAGGATGAGCAGTTCTTC.

There are many counts of this clonotype. V is TRBV4-3 and J is TRBJ2-3; tentatively, D is TRBD1 (6 bases). In germline, CDR1 is LGHNA, CDR2 YSLEER. The CDR3 is 17 amino acids. Trimming removed 4 bases from V and 1 base from J, with 18 bases in between. DNA of the CDR3: TGCGCCAGCAGCCGACTTACAGGGACCTCTGGCACAGATACGCAGTATTTT. Translation gives CASSRLTGTSGTDTQYF.

The chain links TRBV6-2 or TRBV6-3 to TRBJ2-7, with a weak D call TRBD2 (5 bases). Between the trimmed V and J ends, which lost 0 bases and 2 bases, there was a span of 14 bases. Germline CDR1 reads MNHEY; CDR2 reads SVGEGT. The length of the CDR3 is 16 residues. The CDR3 bases are TGTGCCAGCAGTTACTCGAGGGTCTCTGGGGCCTACGAGCAGTACTTC. This codes for CASSYSRVSGAYEQYF.

The chain links TRBV9 to TRBJ1-1; D ambiguous. V lost 1 base and J 1 base, leaving 5 bases between the germline ends. Per germline, CDR1 SGDLS and CDR2 YYNGEE. CDR3 length equals 13 residues. CDR3 sequence reads: CASSVRWNTEAFF. CDR3 in DNA: TGTGCCAGCAGCGTAAGGTGGAACACTGAAGCTTTCTTT.

The chain carries TRBV20-1 and TRBJ2-5; D gene unclear. V was clipped by 1 base and J by 0 bases, with 9 bases between them. The CDR3 runs 14 residues. Germline assignment: CDR1 DFQATT and CDR2 SNEGSKA (reference sequence). The CDR3 sequence is CSARVWNHQETQYF. CDR3 bases: TGCAGTGCTAGAGTCTGGAATCACCAAGAGACCCAGTACTTC.

This clonotype was seen a handful of times. The V call is TRBV12-3 or TRBV12-4, the J call TRBJ1-2; D is possibly TRBD1 (6 bases). CDR3 length: 14 residues. With 5 bases removed from V and 6 bases from J, the gap between germline ends came to 16 bases. The CDR3 DNA reads TGTGCCAGCAGTCCCACACAGAGGGGGAATGGCTACACCTTC. Amino acid sequence: CASSPTQRGNGYTF.

The chain recombines TRBV4-3 with TRBJ1-2; D not resolved. Per the germline V gene, CDR1 is LGHNA and CDR2 is YSLEER. Trimming took off 1 base at V and 5 bases at J, with 8 bases between the two ends. CDR3 length equals 13 residues. This CDR3 is CASSQVDQYGYTF. CDR3 bases: TGCGCCAGCAGCCAAGTGGACCAATATGGCTACACCTTC.

The rearrangement uses TRBV13 and TRBJ1-4; no reliable D call. Germline V gene lookup returns CDR1 PRHDT and CDR2 FYEKMQ (reference sequence). V shed 4 bases and J shed 4 bases, with 13 bases lying between them. This CDR3 is 15 amino acids long. The CDR3 reads CASSYAPDINEKLFF. The CDR3 nucleotides are TGTGCCAGCAGCTACGCGCCAGATATTAATGAAAAACTGTTTTTT.

This clonotype was recorded at least ten times. The rearrangement joins TRBV4-3 to TRBJ2-1; maybe TRBD1 (5 bases). V was clipped by 0 bases and J by 0 bases, with 6 bases between them. The CDR3 is 15 residues long. Germline V gives CDR1 LGHNA, CDR2 YSLEER. Written as DNA, the CDR3 is TGCGCCAGCAGCCAAGACAGGGACTCCTACAATGAGCAGTTCTTC. It codes for CASSQDRDSYNEQFF.

This clonotype occurred a few times. The V gene is TRBV6-2 or TRBV6-3, the J gene TRBJ1-5; perhaps TRBD1 as D (5 bases). CDR1 MNHEY and CDR2 SVGEGT come from the germline V gene. The CDR3 has 14 amino acids. The germline V and J ends were trimmed by 5 bases and 4 bases, with 12 bases remaining between them. The DNA for the CDR3 is TGTGCCAGCAGTACCGGACACGTAAATCAGCCCCAGCATTTT. Translation: CASSTGHVNQPQHF.

Ten or more counts support this clonotype. The genes are TRBV5-5 and TRBJ1-2, with a tentative D call TRBD1 (6 bases). Germline CDR1 reads SGHKS; CDR2 reads YYEKEE (reference sequence). CDR3 length: 15 residues. V lost 3 bases, J lost 2 bases, and 14 bases lay in between. The CDR3 DNA reads TGTGCCAGCAGCTCATCCCAGGGGACCAACTATGGCTACACCTTC. It codes for CASSSSQGTNYGYTF. The entire variable domain, with the rest obtained from reference TRBV5-5 and TRBJ1-2, is as follows: DAGVTQSPTHLIKTRGQQVTLRCSPISGHKSVSWYQQVLGQGPQFIFQYYEKEERGRGNFPDRFSARQFPNYSSELNVNALLLGDSALYLCASSSSQGTNYGYTFGSGTRLTVV.

The chain couples TRBV10-3 to TRBJ2-6; 7 nucleotides agree with TRBD1. CDR1 is ENHRY, CDR2 SYGVKD, per germline. Unmatched junction bases numbered 8, after V lost 3 bases and J lost 0 bases. This CDR3 has 18 residues. The CDR3 sequence: CAISDPLTGFSGANVLTF. The DNA for the CDR3 is TGTGCCATCAGTGATCCCCTGACAGGGTTCTCTGGGGCCAACGTCCTGACTTTC.

The CDR3 DNA reads TGTGCCAGCAGTTACTTTCGAGTCGGAGTACCAGATGACCGGAGCACAGATACGCAGTATTTT. It translates to CASSYFRVGVPDDRSTDTQYF. J is TRBJ2-3 and V is TRBV6-2 or TRBV6-3, with D unresolved. Trimming left V 1 base short and J 0 bases short, with 26 bases between. Germline V lookup: CDR1 MNHEY, CDR2 SVGEGT. The length of the CDR3 is 21 residues.

This clonotype has only a few counts. The rearrangement joins TRBV27 to TRBJ2-5, with 9 bases lining up with TRBD1. Germline values: CDR1 MNHEY, CDR2 SMNVEV (reference sequence). V was clipped by 4 bases and J by 4 bases; unmatched bases: 16. The CDR3 consists of 18 residues. CDR3 nucleotide sequence: TGTGCCAGCAGTTCCGGCTGGGACAGGGCGAATTTCTTAGAGACCCAGTACTTC. Its translation is CASSSGWDRANFLETQYF.

On this clonotype: The junction differs from germline at one of its ends, possibly a read error. The rearrangement links TRBV4-3 to TRBJ1-5; D not resolved. The germline CDR1 and CDR2 sequences are LGHNA and YSLEER. The CDR3 has 14 residues. The CDR3 is CASSQDHGNQPQHF. The CDR3 DNA follows: TGTGCCAGCAGCCAAGATCATGGGAATCAGCCCCAGCATTTT.